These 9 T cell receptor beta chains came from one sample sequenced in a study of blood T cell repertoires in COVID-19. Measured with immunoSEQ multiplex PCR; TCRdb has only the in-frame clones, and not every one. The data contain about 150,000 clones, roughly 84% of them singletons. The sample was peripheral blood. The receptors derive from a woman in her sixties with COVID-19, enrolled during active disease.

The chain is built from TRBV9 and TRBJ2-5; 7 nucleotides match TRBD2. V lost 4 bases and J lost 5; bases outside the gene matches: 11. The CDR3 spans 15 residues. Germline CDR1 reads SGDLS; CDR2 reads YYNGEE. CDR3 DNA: TGTGCCAGCAGCATAAGGGCGGGAGTACCTGAGACCCAGTACTTC. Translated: CASSIRAGVPETQYF.

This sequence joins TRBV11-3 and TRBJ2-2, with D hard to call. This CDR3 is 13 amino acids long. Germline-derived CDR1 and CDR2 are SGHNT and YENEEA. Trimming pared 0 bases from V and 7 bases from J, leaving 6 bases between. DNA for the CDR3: TGTGCCAGCAGCTTAGAGTTCGGCGGGGAGCTGTTTTTT. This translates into CASSLEFGGELFF.

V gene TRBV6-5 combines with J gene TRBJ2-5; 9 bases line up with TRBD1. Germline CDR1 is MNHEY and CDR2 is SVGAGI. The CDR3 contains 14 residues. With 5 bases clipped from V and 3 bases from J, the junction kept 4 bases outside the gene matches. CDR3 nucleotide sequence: TGTGCCAGCAGTAGAGGGACAGGGAAAGAGACCCAGTACTTC. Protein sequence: CASSRGTGKETQYF.

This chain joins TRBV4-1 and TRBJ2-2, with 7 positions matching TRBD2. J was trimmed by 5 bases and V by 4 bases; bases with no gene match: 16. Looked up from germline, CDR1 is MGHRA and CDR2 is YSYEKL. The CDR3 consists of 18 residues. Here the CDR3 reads CASSPVTSVILGTGELFF. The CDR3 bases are TGCGCCAGCAGCCCCGTCACTAGCGTGATATTAGGTACCGGGGAGCTGTTTTTT.

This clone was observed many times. The CDR3 protein is CASSATEYHGTGELFF. The CDR3 bases are TGTGCCAGCAGCGCTACAGAGTATCATGGCACCGGGGAGCTGTTTTTT. The chain links TRBV3-1 (or the pseudogene TRBV3-2) to TRBJ2-2, with D unclear. The CDR3 is made up of 16 amino acids. Trimming removed 5 bases at V and 4 bases at J, with 17 bases between. Germline V CDR1 and CDR2: LGHDT, YNNKEL (reference sequence).

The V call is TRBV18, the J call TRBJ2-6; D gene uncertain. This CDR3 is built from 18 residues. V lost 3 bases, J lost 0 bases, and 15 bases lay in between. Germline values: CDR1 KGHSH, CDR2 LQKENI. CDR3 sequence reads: CASSPFRDSVSGANVLTF. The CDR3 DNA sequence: TGTGCCAGCTCACCTTTCCGAGACTCCGTCTCTGGGGCCAACGTCCTGACTTTC.

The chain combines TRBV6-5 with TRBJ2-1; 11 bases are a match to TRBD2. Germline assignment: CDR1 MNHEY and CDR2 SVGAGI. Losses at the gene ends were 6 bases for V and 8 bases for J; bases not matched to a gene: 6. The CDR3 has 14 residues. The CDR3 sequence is CASSNGLAGYEQFF. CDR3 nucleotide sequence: TGTGCCAGCAGCAACGGACTAGCGGGTTATGAGCAGTTCTTC.

The CDR3 nucleotides are TGCGCCAGCAGTGAGGGCCTAGCGGGAGGGAGGGAGACCCAGTACTTC. Its protein is CASSEGLAGGRETQYF. This sequence joins TRBV10-2 and TRBJ2-5; TRBD2 matches at 12 bases. CDR1 is WSHSY and CDR2 is SAAADI in the germline V gene. This CDR3 region has 16 residues. V lost 2 bases and J lost 5; bases outside the gene matches: 6.

The CDR3 here is CASSLGVPGYTF. DNA for the CDR3: TGTGCCAGCAGTTTAGGGGTTCCTGGCTACACCTTC. This sequence joins TRBV6-5 and TRBJ1-2, with a possible D match to TRBD1 (5 bases). Germline CDR1 is MNHEY and CDR2 is SVGAGI. The CDR3 extends over 12 amino acids. V was shortened by 4 bases and J by 7 bases, with 10 bases between the two germline ends.